The TCR beta chain described here comes from a study of CD8+ T cells in alopecia areata. Study-level information: Treatment comprised oral tofacitinib, 5 to 10 mg twice daily, in treated patients.

Following extraction, RNA underwent reverse transcription to cDNA, which served as the sequencing template. Libraries were prepared by immunoSEQ multiplex PCR; TCRdb keeps only in-frame clonotypes and omits some of them. This table holds over 95,000 clones, around 38% found once. Study-wide points: Sharing of TCRs across patients appeared less clear than in mice, possibly for HLA-related reasons. Researchers report lesional scalp, most notably alopecia totalis/universalis, outstripped normal scalp in clonality.

The V gene's germline CDR1 is MNHEY and CDR2 SMNVEV (reference sequence). The V gene lost 5 bases and the J gene lost 5 bases, with 11 bases spanning the gap. This CDR3 comprises 13 residues. Isolation of CD4+ and CD8+ T cells from PBMCs was achieved by sorting. This clone was seen more than once but under ten times. Its specificity is unknown. The receptor was isolated from a human donor with alopecia areata. The chain is built from TRBV27 and TRBJ2-3; maybe TRBD2 (6 bases). The sequencing sample was made of CD4+ T cells sorted from blood. Here the CDR3 reads CASSHGSQDTQYF. CDR3 nucleotide sequence: TGTGCCAGCAGTCACGGGAGTCAAGATACGCAGTATTTT.